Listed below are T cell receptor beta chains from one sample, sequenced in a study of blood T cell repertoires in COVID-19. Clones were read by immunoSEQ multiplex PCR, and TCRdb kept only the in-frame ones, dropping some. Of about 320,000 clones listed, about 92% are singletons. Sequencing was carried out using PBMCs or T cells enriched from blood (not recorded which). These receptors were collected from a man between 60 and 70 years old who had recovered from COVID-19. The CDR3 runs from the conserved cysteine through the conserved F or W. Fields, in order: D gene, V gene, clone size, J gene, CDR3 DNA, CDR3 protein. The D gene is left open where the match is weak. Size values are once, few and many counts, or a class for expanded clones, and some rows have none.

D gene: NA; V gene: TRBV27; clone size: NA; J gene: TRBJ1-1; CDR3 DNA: TGTGCCAGCAGTTTGGGGCCTCGGAACACTGAAGCTTTCTTT; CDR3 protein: CASSLGPRNTEAFF
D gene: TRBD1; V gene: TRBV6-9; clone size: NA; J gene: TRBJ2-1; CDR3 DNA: TGTGCCAGCAGTTATTTGGCAGGGGGCCTTGAGCAGTTCTTC; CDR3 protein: CASSYLAGGLEQFF
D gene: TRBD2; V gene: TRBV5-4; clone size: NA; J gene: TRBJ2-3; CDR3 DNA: TGTGCCAGCAGCCTAACTCGACTAGCGGGGGGGTTAGATACGCAGTATTTT; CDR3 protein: CASSLTRLAGGLDTQYF
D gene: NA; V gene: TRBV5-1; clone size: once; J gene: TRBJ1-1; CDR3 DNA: TGCGCCAGCAGCCTGACCGCACCCCGGGGGGCTTTCTTT; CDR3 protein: CASSLTAPRGAFF
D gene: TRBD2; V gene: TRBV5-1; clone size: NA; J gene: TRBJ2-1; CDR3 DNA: TGCGCCAGCAGCTTTTGGGGGACTAGCGGGAATGAGCAGTTCTTC; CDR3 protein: CASSFWGTSGNEQFF
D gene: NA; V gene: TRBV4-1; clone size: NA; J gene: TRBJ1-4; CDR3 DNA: TGCGCCAGCAGCCAAGAGGGCTCCCGGGGGGCGGAACTGTTTTTT; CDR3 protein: CASSQEGSRGAELFF
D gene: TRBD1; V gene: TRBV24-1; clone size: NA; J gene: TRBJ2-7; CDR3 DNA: TGTGCCACCAGTGAGGACAGGGGACGCGAGCAGTACTTC; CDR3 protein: CATSEDRGREQYF
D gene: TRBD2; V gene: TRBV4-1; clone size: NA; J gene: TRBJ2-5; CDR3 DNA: TGCGCCAGCAGCCTAATGCGGGGGGGCCAACAAGAGACCCAGTACTTC; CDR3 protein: CASSLMRGGQQETQYF
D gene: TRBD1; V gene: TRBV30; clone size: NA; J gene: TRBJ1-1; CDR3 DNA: TGTGCCTGGCAAGCCGGGACAGGGGGCTACAACACTGAAGCTTTCTTT; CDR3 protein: CAWQAGTGGYNTEAFF
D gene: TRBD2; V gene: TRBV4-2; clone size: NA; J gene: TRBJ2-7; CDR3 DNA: TGTGCCAGCAGCCAAGCTGGGACTAGCGGGAGCTACGAGCAGTACTTC; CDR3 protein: CASSQAGTSGSYEQYF
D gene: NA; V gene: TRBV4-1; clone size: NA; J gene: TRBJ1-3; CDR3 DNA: TGCGCCAGCAGCCAAGTTGCGGGGGCGGCGGGAAACACCATATATTTT; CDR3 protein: CASSQVAGAAGNTIYF
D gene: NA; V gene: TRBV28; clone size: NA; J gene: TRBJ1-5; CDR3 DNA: TGTGCCAGCAGTTTTCCTCTTAGCAATCAGCCCCAGCATTTT; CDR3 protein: CASSFPLSNQPQHF
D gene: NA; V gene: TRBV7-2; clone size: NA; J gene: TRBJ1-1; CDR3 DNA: TGTGCCAGCAGCTTAGCACAGGGCACTGAAGCTTTCTTT; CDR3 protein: CASSLAQGTEAFF
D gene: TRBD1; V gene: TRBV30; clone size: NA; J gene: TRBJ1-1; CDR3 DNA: TGTGCCTGGAGGGTTGACAGGGGACGCATGAACACTGAAGCTTTCTTT; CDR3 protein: CAWRVDRGRMNTEAFF
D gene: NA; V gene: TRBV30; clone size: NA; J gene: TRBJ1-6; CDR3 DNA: TGTGCCTGGAGTGTACAGGCAGGGTCGACACCCCTCCACTTT; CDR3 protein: CAWSVQAGSTPLHF
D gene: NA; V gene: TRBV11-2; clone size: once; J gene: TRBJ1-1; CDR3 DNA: TGTGCCAGCAGCTTAATCCGAGACTTGAACACTGAAGCTTTCTTT; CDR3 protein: CASSLIRDLNTEAFF
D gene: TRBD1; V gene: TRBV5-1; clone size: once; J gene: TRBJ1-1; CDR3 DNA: TGCGCCAGCAGCTTCTCCGGGACAGTTAACACTGAAGCTTTCTTT; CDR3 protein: CASSFSGTVNTEAFF
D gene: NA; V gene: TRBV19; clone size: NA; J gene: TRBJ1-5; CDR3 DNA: TGTGCCAGTAGTATCGGGGGGGTAAGCAATCAGCCCCAGCATTTT; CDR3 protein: CASSIGGVSNQPQHF
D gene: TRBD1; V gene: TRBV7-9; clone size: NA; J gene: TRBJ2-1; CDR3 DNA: TGTGCCAGCAGCACTGGGACAGGCGCCTACAATGAGCAGTTCTTC; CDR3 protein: CASSTGTGAYNEQFF
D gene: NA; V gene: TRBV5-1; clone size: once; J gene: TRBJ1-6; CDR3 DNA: TGCGCCAGCAGCCAAGTTCTTTCGGATTCACCCCTCCACTTT; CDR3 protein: CASSQVLSDSPLHF
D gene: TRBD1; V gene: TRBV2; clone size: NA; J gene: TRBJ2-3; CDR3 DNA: TGTGCCAGCAGCCCCCTTGGACAGGGTTTGGATACGCAGTATTTT; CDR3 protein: CASSPLGQGLDTQYF
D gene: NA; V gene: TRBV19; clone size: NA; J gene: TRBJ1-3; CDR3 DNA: TGTGCCACCCACTTCGGGTCCTCTGGAAACACCATATATTTT; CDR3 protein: CATHFGSSGNTIYF
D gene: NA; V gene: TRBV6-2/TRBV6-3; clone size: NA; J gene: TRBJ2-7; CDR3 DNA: TGTGCCAGCAGCCCTAGACTAGGAAGATACTACGAGCAGTACTTC; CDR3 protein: CASSPRLGRYYEQYF
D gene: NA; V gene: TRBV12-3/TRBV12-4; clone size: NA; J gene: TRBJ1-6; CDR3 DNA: TGTGCCAGCAGCAGACAGTCTACTCCACCCCTCCACTTT; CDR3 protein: CASSRQSTPPLHF
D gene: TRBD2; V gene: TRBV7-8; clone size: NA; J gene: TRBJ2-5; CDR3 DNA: TGTGCCAGCACCCTACTAGCGGGGACTGTAATGGTTGAGACCCAGTACTTC; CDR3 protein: CASTLLAGTVMVETQYF
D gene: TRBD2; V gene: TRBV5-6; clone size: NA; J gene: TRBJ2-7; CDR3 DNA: TGTGCCAGCAGCTGCCCGACTAGCGGGAGTGTCGACGAGCAGTACTTC; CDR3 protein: CASSCPTSGSVDEQYF